These 18 T cell receptor beta chains originate from one sample sequenced in a study of T cell repertoires in cytomegalovirus infection. These TCRs' antigens remain unknown. TCRdb re-called the reads through MiXCR, storing one row per CDR3 protein. The sample includes some 940,000 distinct CDR3 sequences, roughly 31% of them seen just once. The sample in question was cultured CD8+ T cells from PBMCs, obtained from culture after CMV antigen stimulation. These receptors all come from a human donor in good health (CMV status not recorded). Some clones in this sample may be carry-over from other donors' samples.

V usage is TRBV18 and J usage is TRBJ2-7; 12 nucleotides line up with TRBD1. J was trimmed by 6 bases and V by 0 bases; bases with no gene match: 6. CDR3 length: 16 residues. Per germline, CDR1 KGHSH and CDR2 LQKENI. The CDR3 sequence is CASSPPGTGGAIEQYF. CDR3 nucleotide sequence: TGTGCCAGCTCACCACCGGGGACAGGGGGCGCGATCGAGCAGTACTTC. Combining the CDR3 with reference TRBV18 and TRBJ2-7 gives the whole variable domain NAGVMQNPRHLVRRRGQEARLRCSPMKGHSHVYWYRQLPEEGLKFMVYLQKENIIDESGMPKERFSAEFPKEGPSILRIQQVVRGDSAAYFCASSPPGTGGAIEQYFGPGTRLTVT.

Many counts were recorded for this clonotype. The chain couples TRBV12-3 or TRBV12-4 to TRBJ1-1; unclear D gene. V dropped 3 bases and J dropped 4 bases, with 21 bases sitting between them. The CDR3 consists of 17 residues. The CDR3 coding sequence is TGTGCCAGCAGTTTTCGTCACTCTTCCTCGGTGGGCACTGAAGCTTTCTTT. It encodes CASSFRHSSSVGTEAFF.

The table lists this clonotype with many counts. This chain joins TRBV7-8 and TRBJ2-1; 8 nucleotides align to TRBD2. The CDR3 consists of 15 residues. Germline loops: CDR1 SGHVS, CDR2 FQNEAQ. V gave up 1 base and J gave up 8 bases; unmatched junction bases: 7. The CDR3 loop reads CASSLESGGFDEQFF. The CDR3 bases are TGTGCCAGCAGCTTAGAGTCGGGGGGGTTCGATGAGCAGTTCTTC.

This clonotype has a single count. An end of the junction differs from the germline gene, which may be a read error. The V call is TRBV7-3, the J call TRBJ2-1; 7 positions agree with TRBD2. Germline V CDR1 and CDR2: SGHTA, FQGTGA. The CDR3 is made up of 14 amino acids. DNA of the CDR3: TGTGTCAGCAGCTTAACAGGCGGGGGTAAGGAGCAGTTCTTC. Its translation: CVSSLTGGGKEQFF.

This chain connects TRBV6-2 or TRBV6-3 to TRBJ1-5, with D hard to call. Germline CDR1 reads MNHEY; CDR2 reads SVGEGT. V was clipped by 7 bases and J by 4 bases, with 14 bases between them. The CDR3 extends over 14 amino acids. This CDR3 is CASKFGDDNQPQHF. In nucleotides, the CDR3 is TGTGCCAGCAAGTTCGGCGACGATAATCAGCCCCAGCATTTT.

This clonotype showed up many times. The gene calls are TRBV7-9 and TRBJ2-5, with 14 bases lining up with TRBD2. Per the germline V gene, CDR1 is SEHNR and CDR2 is FQNEAQ (reference sequence). V lost 4 bases, J lost 7 bases, and 11 bases stayed unmatched. The CDR3 contains 17 residues. CDR3 sequence reads: CASSSPQGLAGVWTQYF. CDR3 sequence (DNA): TGTGCCAGCAGCTCCCCCCAGGGACTAGCGGGGGTGTGGACCCAGTACTTC.

The gene calls are TRBV11-3 and TRBJ2-6; 8 bases line up with TRBD2. Germline CDR1 reads SGHNT; CDR2 reads YENEEA. The CDR3 loop spans 16 amino acids. V lost 3 bases, J lost 1 base, and 2 bases stayed unmatched. The CDR3 DNA sequence: TGTGCCAGCAGCTTTGGGACTAGATCTGGGGCCAACGTCCTGACTTTC. This translates into CASSFGTRSGANVLTF.

This clonotype was counted once. This chain links TRBV5-1 with TRBJ1-4; D gene uncertain. From germline, CDR1 is SGHRS and CDR2 YFSETQ. V was cut by 3 bases and J by 5 bases, with 14 bases left in between. The CDR3 length is 15 residues. This chain's CDR3 is CASSYGNVGNEKLFF. The DNA for the CDR3 is TGCGCCAGCAGCTACGGGAATGTGGGGAATGAAAAACTGTTTTTT.

The chain has TRBV5-4 and TRBJ1-4; 7 nucleotides align to TRBD1. There are 18 residues in the CDR3. From germline, CDR1 is SGHNT and CDR2 YYREEE (reference sequence). Trimming removed 1 base from V and 5 bases from J; junction bases left unmatched: 14. The CDR3, as DNA: TGTGCCAGCAGCTTGTACTTCGAGGGGGCGGATCTAAATGAAAAACTGTTTTTT. The encoded protein is CASSLYFEGADLNEKLFF.

In DNA, the CDR3 is TGTGCCAGCAGGTCAAAGGGAGCCGAAGAGACCCAGTACTTC. This codes for CASRSKGAEETQYF. The rearrangement joins TRBV7-6 to TRBJ2-5; perhaps TRBD2 as D (5 bases). CDR3 length: 14 amino acids. The germline V and J ends were trimmed by 6 bases and 3 bases, with 14 bases remaining between them. Looked up from germline, CDR1 is SGHVS and CDR2 is FNYEAQ.

The J gene is TRBJ2-7, the V gene TRBV4-1; 10 bases agree with TRBD2. There are 14 residues in the CDR3. CDR1 is MGHRA, CDR2 YSYEKL, per germline. J gave up 5 bases and V 4 bases, and 5 bases lay outside the gene matches. The CDR3 bases are TGCGCCAGCAGCCGGCCGGGGACTAGCGACGAGCAGTACTTC. Translating it yields CASSRPGTSDEQYF.

J is TRBJ2-5 and V is TRBV19; D call uncertain. Germline V gives CDR1 LNHDA, CDR2 SQIVND (reference sequence). This CDR3 is 16 amino acids long. V lost 4 bases to trimming and J lost 2 bases, with 17 bases between them. The CDR3 reads CASSTDVRVQQETQYF. CDR3 in DNA: TGTGCCAGTAGTACCGATGTAAGGGTTCAACAAGAGACCCAGTACTTC.

The rearrangement joins TRBV7-9 to TRBJ1-5, with unresolved D. Trimming left V 3 bases short and J 6 bases short, with 15 bases between. The CDR3 spans 15 residues. Germline V CDR1 and CDR2: SEHNR, FQNEAQ (reference sequence). The CDR3 reads CASSLGWDRIQPQHF. In DNA form, the CDR3 reads TGTGCCAGCAGCTTGGGATGGGATAGGATTCAGCCCCAGCATTTT.

In its sample, this clonotype was seen a few times. The rearrangement uses TRBV4-3 and TRBJ1-2, with a weak D call TRBD1 (6 bases). Germline CDR1 LGHNA, CDR2 YSLEER. The V gene lost 8 bases and the J gene lost 7 bases, with 23 bases spanning the gap. CDR3 length: 15 amino acids. The CDR3 DNA is TGCGCCAGCGGAACCGGGACAAATGTTAGGGGTGGCTACACCTTC. Protein product: CASGTGTNVRGGYTF.

This CDR3 reads CASSGPGRSRSGANVLTF. The CDR3 nucleotides read TGTGCCAGCAGTGGCCCCGGGCGGAGTCGCTCTGGGGCCAACGTCCTGACTTTC. The chain is built from TRBV2 and TRBJ2-6, with no clear D. V shed 4 bases and J shed 0 bases, with 16 bases lying between them. Per germline, CDR1 SNHLY and CDR2 FYNNEI. This CDR3 region has 18 residues. The full variable domain, with the rest looked up from reference TRBV2 and TRBJ2-6, is EPEVTQTPSHQVTQMGQEVILRCVPISNHLYFYWYRQILGQKVEFLVSFYNNEISEKSEIFDDQFSVERPDGSNFTLKIRSTKLEDSAMYFCASSGPGRSRSGANVLTFGAGSRLTVL.

Note on this clonotype: A much larger clone is a single base away; this may be a read error. V gene TRBV7-2 combines with J gene TRBJ1-6; D may be TRBD1 (6 bases). The CDR3 is made up of 19 amino acids. In germline, CDR1 is SGHTA, CDR2 FQGNSA. CDR3 sequence (DNA): TGTGCCAGCAGCTTTAGAGACAGGAATCTACCGGCTTATAATTCAACCCTCCACTTT. It is translated as CASSFRDRNLPAYNSTLHF.

V and J are TRBV28 and TRBJ2-7; D unclear. The CDR3 spans 15 residues. Germline-derived CDR1 and CDR2 are MDHEN and SYDVKM. The germline V and J ends were trimmed by 5 bases and 0 bases, with 14 bases remaining between them. CDR3 DNA: TGTGCCAGCAGTCTTGGCGACTGGTCCTCCTACGAGCAGTACTTC. This sequence encodes CASSLGDWSSYEQYF.

This clonotype was detected many times. The J gene is TRBJ2-3, the V gene TRBV7-2; weak D call: TRBD2 (7 bases). Trimming removed 7 bases from V and 3 bases from J, with 17 bases in between. The CDR3 has 15 residues. Germline CDR1 and CDR2: SGHTA and FQGNSA. CDR3 in amino acids: CASTLTGGRTDTQYF. The CDR3 region has the DNA TGTGCCAGCACCTTGACGGGGGGCCGAACAGATACGCAGTATTTT.